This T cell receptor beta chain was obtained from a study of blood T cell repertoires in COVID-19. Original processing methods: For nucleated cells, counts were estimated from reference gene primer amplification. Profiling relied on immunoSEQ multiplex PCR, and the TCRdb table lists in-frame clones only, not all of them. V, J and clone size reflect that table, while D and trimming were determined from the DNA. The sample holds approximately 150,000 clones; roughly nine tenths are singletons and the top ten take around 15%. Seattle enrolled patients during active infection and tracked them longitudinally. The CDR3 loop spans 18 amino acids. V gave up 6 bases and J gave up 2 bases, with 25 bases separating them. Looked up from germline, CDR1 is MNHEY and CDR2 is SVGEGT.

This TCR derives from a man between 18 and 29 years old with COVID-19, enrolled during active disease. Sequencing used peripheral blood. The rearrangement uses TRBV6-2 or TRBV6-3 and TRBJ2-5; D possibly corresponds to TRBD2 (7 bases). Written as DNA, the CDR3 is TGTGCCAGCAGCCCCGTACTTCGGGGGGCGCGGAGACAAGAGACCCAGTACTTC. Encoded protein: CASSPVLRGARRQETQYF.